The 24 T cell receptor beta chains below come from one sample, sequenced in a study of T cell repertoires in cytomegalovirus infection. Their recognized antigens are unknown. TCRdb recomputed calls from the reads with MiXCR, one row per CDR3 protein. The data show 680,000 or so distinct CDR3 sequences, with 30% to 35% seen just once and about 20% held by the top ten. The sample was cultured PBMCs, taken from culture after CMV antigen stimulation. These receptor sequences come from a human donor in good health (CMV status not recorded). Some clones in this sample may be carry-over from other donors' samples.

The chain carries TRBV7-4 and TRBJ1-2; a weak D match, TRBD1 (5 bases). This CDR3 comprises 13 residues. V shed 10 bases and J shed 2 bases, with 14 bases lying between them. CDR1 and CDR2 from the germline V gene are SGHVT and SQSDAQ. The CDR3 DNA reads as TGTGCCACTGGGACGGCGAACAACTATGGCTACACCTTC. It encodes CATGTANNYGYTF.

This sequence joins TRBV7-8 and TRBJ1-6; D is ambiguous. The CDR3 runs 14 residues. In germline, CDR1 is SGHVS, CDR2 FQNEAQ. The ends were cut back, 0 bases at V and 7 bases at J, with 7 bases in the middle. Written as DNA, the CDR3 is TGTGCCAGCAGCTTAGCGGCAGTCAATTCACCCCTCCACTTT. This codes for CASSLAAVNSPLHF. The full variable domain, completed using reference TRBV7-8 and TRBJ1-6, is GAGVSQSPRYKVAKRGQDVALRCDPISGHVSLFWYQQALGQGPEFLTYFQNEAQLDKSGLPSDRFFAERPEGSVSTLKIQRTQQEDSAVYLCASSLAAVNSPLHFGNGTRLTVT.

This chain connects TRBV20-1 to TRBJ1-2, with TRBD1 identical over 8 bases. Germline values: CDR1 DFQATT, CDR2 SNEGSKA (reference sequence). CDR3 length equals 12 residues. With 4 bases clipped from V and 7 bases from J, the junction kept 5 bases outside the gene matches. In nucleotides, the CDR3 is TGCAGTGCTACAGGGGGCCCTAGTGGCTACACCTTC. It encodes CSATGGPSGYTF.

At least ten counts were recorded for this clonotype. The DNA for the CDR3 is TGTGCCAGCAGCTTCGGGGGGCCAGAGACCCAGTACTTC. Translating gives CASSFGGPETQYF. The chain uses TRBV7-6 and TRBJ2-5; perhaps TRBD2 as D (7 bases). Trimming removed 3 bases at V and 4 bases at J, with 9 bases between. Germline lookup yields CDR1 SGHVS and CDR2 FNYEAQ. CDR3 length: 13 amino acids. The full variable domain, rest sourced from reference TRBV7-6 and TRBJ2-5, is GAGVSQSPRYKVTKRGQDVALRCDPISGHVSLYWYRQALGQGPEFLTYFNYEAQQDKSGLPNDRFSAERPEGSISTLTIQRTEQRDSAMYRCASSFGGPETQYFGPGTRLLVL.

This chain links TRBV7-6 with TRBJ2-7, with D unclear. The germline V gene encodes CDR1 SGHVS and CDR2 FNYEAQ. V lost 3 bases and J 8 bases, leaving 8 bases between the germline ends. The CDR3 spans 11 residues. Here the CDR3 reads CASSFGDKQYF. Written as DNA, the CDR3 is TGTGCCAGCAGCTTTGGAGATAAGCAGTACTTC. The full variable domain, its missing parts supplied by reference TRBV7-6 and TRBJ2-7, is GAGVSQSPRYKVTKRGQDVALRCDPISGHVSLYWYRQALGQGPEFLTYFNYEAQQDKSGLPNDRFSAERPEGSISTLTIQRTEQRDSAMYRCASSFGDKQYFGPGTRLTVT.

The genes are TRBV3-1 and TRBJ1-1; no definite D call. Germline CDR1 LGHDT, CDR2 YNNKEL (reference sequence). This CDR3 region has 12 residues. Trimming removed 1 base from V and 9 bases from J, with 9 bases in between. CDR3 region: CASSQVGIQAFF. CDR3 DNA sequence: TGTGCCAGCAGCCAAGTCGGGATTCAAGCTTTCTTT.

The rearrangement uses TRBV5-4 and TRBJ2-1; TRBD1 agrees at 9 bases. The length of the CDR3 is 15 residues. Germline trimming cut 4 bases from V and 7 bases from J; bases unmatched to any gene: 9. Germline CDR1 SGHNT, CDR2 YYREEE (reference sequence). CDR3: CASSAGTGLANEQFF. The DNA of the CDR3 is TGTGCCAGCAGCGCCGGGACAGGGTTAGCGAATGAGCAGTTCTTC.

V gene TRBV12-3 or TRBV12-4 combines with J gene TRBJ2-1, with a possible D match to TRBD2 (7 bases). The CDR3 extends over 17 amino acids. V lost 5 bases and J 4 bases, leaving 21 bases between the germline ends. The CDR3 nucleotides are TGTGCCAGCAGTAACCTAATAGGGGGGGGCCGTTACAATGAGCAGTTCTTC. Protein: CASSNLIGGGRYNEQFF.

This clonotype has more than one count but fewer than ten. The rearrangement joins TRBV6-1 to TRBJ1-5; D call uncertain. The CDR3 extends over 19 amino acids. In germline, CDR1 is MNHNS, CDR2 SASEGT. With 5 bases removed from V and 0 bases from J, the gap between germline ends came to 23 bases. Here the CDR3 reads CASSTRLPNARYSNQPQHF. CDR3 DNA: TGTGCCAGCAGTACCCGACTCCCGAACGCCAGATATAGCAATCAGCCCCAGCATTTT.

The chain couples TRBV29-1 to TRBJ2-7; D could derive from TRBD1 or TRBD2 (5 bases each). The CDR3 contains 13 residues. Deletions cut 4 bases from V and 6 bases from J, with 16 bases between. Germline values: CDR1 SQVTM, CDR2 ANQGSEA. The DNA of the CDR3 is TGCAGCGTTGGGGTCAACGAGGGGTCCGAGCAGTACTTC. It translates to CSVGVNEGSEQYF.

This chain uses TRBV19 with TRBJ2-6; perhaps TRBD1 as D (6 bases). The germline CDR1 and CDR2 sequences are LNHDA and SQIVND (reference sequence). This CDR3 is built from 15 residues. The ends were cut back, 5 bases at V and 1 base at J, with 9 bases in the middle. CDR3 residues: CASSGGQSGANVLTF. The CDR3 DNA sequence: TGTGCCAGTAGTGGTGGACAGTCTGGGGCCAACGTCCTGACTTTC.

This rearrangement joins TRBV19 to TRBJ1-5, with TRBD1 as a possible D gene (6 bases). Trimming pared 4 bases from V and 5 bases from J, leaving 9 bases between. This CDR3 is 13 amino acids long. The germline gives CDR1 LNHDA, CDR2 SQIVND (reference sequence). The CDR3 region has the DNA TGTGCCAGTAGTAGGGGGCCGGATCAGCCCCAGCATTTT. It translates to CASSRGPDQPQHF.

This chain connects TRBV19 to TRBJ2-1; TRBD2 agrees at 9 bases. The V segment lost 6 bases and the J segment 6 bases; nucleotides outside the gene matches: 9. Germline CDR1 and CDR2: LNHDA and SQIVND (reference sequence). The CDR3 length is 15 residues. CDR3 DNA: TGTGCCAGTAGAGCCCGGGCTAGCGGGATCAATGAGCAGTTCTTC. This sequence encodes CASRARASGINEQFF.

The V call is TRBV12-5, the J call TRBJ1-6; weak D call: TRBD1 (5 bases). The ends were cut back, 4 bases at V and 5 bases at J, with 12 bases in the middle. The CDR3 spans 15 residues. Germline lookup yields CDR1 LGHNT and CDR2 FRNRAP. This chain's CDR3 is CASGSSGTDNSPLHF. In DNA, the CDR3 is TGTGCTAGTGGTTCTTCCGGGACGGATAATTCACCCCTCCACTTT.

This clonotype has just a few counts. J is TRBJ2-2 and V is TRBV6-1; D is tentatively TRBD1 or TRBD2 (6 bases each). The CDR3 has 15 amino acids. The germline CDR1 and CDR2 sequences are MNHNS and SASEGT. V was cut by 6 bases and J by 6 bases, with 17 bases left in between. Here the CDR3 DNA reads TGTGCCAGCAGATGGGGGGACATACTCCCCGGGGAGCTGTTTTTT. This encodes CASRWGDILPGELFF.

The chain uses TRBV18 and TRBJ2-3; 7 bases match TRBD2. The CDR3 length is 15 residues. With V trimmed by 3 bases and J by 2 bases, 5 bases remained unmatched. The germline CDR1 and CDR2 sequences are KGHSH and LQKENI. The CDR3 is CASSPASGFTDTQYF. As DNA, the CDR3 is TGTGCCAGCTCACCGGCTAGCGGATTCACAGATACGCAGTATTTT.

The rearrangement links TRBV2 to TRBJ2-3; 8 bases line up with TRBD2. The CDR3 consists of 13 residues. Germline values: CDR1 SNHLY, CDR2 FYNNEI. The V segment lost 6 bases and the J segment 4 bases; nucleotides outside the gene matches: 3. DNA for the CDR3: TGTGCCAGCAGCACTAGCGGTTCAGATACGCAGTATTTT. It translates to CASSTSGSDTQYF.

This clonotype was found many times. The CDR3 reads CASSKSPQMNTEAFF. The CDR3 DNA reads TGTGCCAGCAGTAAAAGCCCCCAGATGAACACTGAAGCTTTCTTT. The chain couples TRBV7-2 to TRBJ1-1; D unresolved. The length of the CDR3 is 15 residues. Looked up from germline, CDR1 is SGHTA and CDR2 is FQGNSA. Trimming took 6 bases from V and 0 from J, leaving 14 bases between them.

The J gene is TRBJ1-5, the V gene TRBV19; D gene ambiguous. CDR1 is LNHDA and CDR2 is SQIVND in the germline V gene (reference sequence). Between the trimmed V and J ends, which lost 3 bases and 10 bases, there was a span of 10 bases. The CDR3 loop spans 12 amino acids. This CDR3 reads CASSIPTRPQHF. The CDR3, as DNA: TGTGCCAGTAGTATCCCGACGAGACCCCAGCATTTT.

This clonotype was recorded a few times. The chain couples TRBV5-1 to TRBJ1-5, with a tentative D call TRBD1 (6 bases). V was pared by 0 bases and J by 5 bases, with 21 bases between. The CDR3 runs 18 residues. CDR1 and CDR2 (germline): SGHRS, YFSETQ. Written as DNA, the CDR3 is TGCGCCAGCAGCTTGGGGGGCCAGGGCCCGTGGACAGATCAGCCCCAGCATTTT. Its protein product is CASSLGGQGPWTDQPQHF.

J is TRBJ2-4 and V is TRBV28, with D unresolved. Trimming pared 5 bases from V and 1 base from J, leaving 6 bases between. The CDR3 is 13 amino acids. The V gene's germline CDR1 is MDHEN and CDR2 SYDVKM. In nucleotides, the CDR3 is TGTGCCAGCAGTCTTCCGGCCAAAAACATTCAGTACTTC. It translates to CASSLPAKNIQYF. Together with reference TRBV28 and TRBJ2-4, the CDR3 gives the full variable domain: DVKVTQSSRYLVKRTGEKVFLECVQDMDHENMFWYRQDPGLGLRLIYFSYDVKMKEKGDIPEGYSVSREKKERFSLILESASTNQTSMYLCASSLPAKNIQYFGAGTRLSVL.

This clonotype was picked up a small number of times. The V and J genes are TRBV12-3 or TRBV12-4 and TRBJ2-5; 9 bases fit TRBD2. The CDR3 contains 17 residues. Trimming took 6 bases from V and 2 from J; bases not matched to a gene: 13. The CDR3 coding sequence is TGTGCCAGCAGCCACCCTAACGTAGCGGGAGAGCAAGAGACCCAGTACTTC. Its protein is CASSHPNVAGEQETQYF.

This sequence joins TRBV20-1 and TRBJ2-3; D tentatively fits TRBD1 or TRBD2 (5 bases each). Germline V CDR1 and CDR2: DFQATT, SNEGSKA (reference sequence). The CDR3 sequence is 14 residues long. Trimming cost V 8 bases and J 5 bases, with 20 bases left between them. CDR3 loop: CSTPGGRAGDTQYF. As DNA, the CDR3 is TGCAGTACCCCCGGCGGCAGGGCGGGAGATACGCAGTATTTT.

The CDR3 sequence is CASSLGTPSGGGFNEQFF. The CDR3 DNA is TGTGCCAGCAGCTTGGGAACCCCTAGCGGGGGGGGATTCAATGAGCAGTTCTTC. J is TRBJ2-1 and V is TRBV5-4; 12 positions match TRBD2. Germline V gene sequence: CDR1 SGHNT, CDR2 YYREEE (reference sequence). The CDR3 is 18 amino acids. V lost 0 bases to trimming and J lost 6 bases; unmatched junction nucleotides: 10.